This TCR beta chain was obtained from a study of shared clonotypes between healthy human individuals. At the level of the study: Each donor contributed plates that comprised three CD4 naive, three CD4 memory, two CD8 naive and one CD8 memory. Notes on the study in general: Sequencing depth was a factor that was expected to affect clonotype sharing among donors. Donor scarcity curtailed the genetic and exposure-history diversity represented herein. Relative to memory subsets, naive subsets generally showed larger estimated richness.

For this clone: What it binds is not known.

Generated by immunoSEQ multiplex PCR, the TCRdb table keeps only in-frame clones and is missing some. The sample has roughly 2.1 million clones, 93% seen once. It was CD45RO-negative cells, positively selected for CCR7, that made up naive CD8 cells, with terminally differentiated effector memory CD45RA+ cells excluded. The sample consisted of naive CD8+ T cells from PBMCs. This TCR derives from a man between 18 and 35 years old in good health. Some clones in this sample may be carry-over from other donors' samples.

For the CDR3, the DNA is TGTGCCAGCAACCTGAGGGGGCGCAGGGATACGCAGTATTTT. This translates into CASNLRGRRDTQYF. The chain employs TRBV28 and TRBJ2-3; 7 bases fit TRBD1. The CDR3 contains 14 residues. Germline V gene sequence: CDR1 MDHEN, CDR2 SYDVKM. Trimming removed 7 bases from V and 6 bases from J; junction bases left unmatched: 10.